The next 3 T cell receptor beta chains were all read from a single sample in a study of control samples from healthy donors and cancer patients. The protocol was immunoSEQ multiplex PCR, while the TCRdb copy is restricted to in-frame clones and leaves out a portion. The sample records about 120,000 clones, 85% to 95% being singletons. The sample consisted of PBMCs. These TCRs come from a man aged 80 or over with head and neck cancer.

V is TRBV7-2 and J is TRBJ2-4; D is uncertain. The CDR3 has 13 amino acids. Germline-derived CDR1 and CDR2 are SGHTA and FQGNSA. V lost 1 base, J lost 2 bases, and 3 bases lay in between. CDR3 region: CASSLGPKNIQYF. The DNA of the CDR3 is TGTGCCAGCAGCTTAGGCCCCAAAAACATTCAGTACTTC.

V is TRBV28 and J is TRBJ1-5, with D perhaps TRBD1 (5 bases). Trimming cost V 5 bases and J 4 bases, with 9 bases left between them. The CDR3 contains 13 residues. CDR1 and CDR2 (germline): MDHEN, SYDVKM. The CDR3 region is CASSLPGNQPQHF. The CDR3 nucleotides read TGTGCCAGCAGTCTGCCAGGGAATCAGCCCCAGCATTTT.

J is TRBJ1-5 and V is TRBV5-1, with no clear D. Trimming removed 0 bases at V and 0 bases at J, with 7 bases between. CDR1 SGHRS and CDR2 YFSETQ come from the germline V gene. The CDR3 length is 15 residues. The CDR3 region is CASSLGTDSNQPQHF. The CDR3 nucleotides read TGCGCCAGCAGCTTGGGGACGGATAGCAATCAGCCCCAGCATTTT.